The clone carrying this T cell receptor (beta chain) was counted a few times. The data originate from a study of T cell responses to AZD1222 COVID-19 vaccine. Germline lookup yields CDR1 SNHLY and CDR2 FYNNEI. The V end lost 4 bases, the J end lost 8 bases, and 9 bases lay between the germline ends. The CDR3 sequence is 12 residues long. Sequenced by immunoSEQ multiplex PCR; TCRdb stores in-frame clones only, minus some. The profile shows about 140,000 clones, roughly 88% of them singletons. The sequence came from an adult who received the AZD1222 COVID-19 vaccine. The rearrangement links TRBV2 to TRBJ2-1; no clear D gene. The sequences come from peripheral blood, collected 28 days after the second AZD1222 dose. CDR3 DNA sequence: TGTGCCAGCAGTGCTGGGGTCGATGAGCAGTTCTTC. It encodes CASSAGVDEQFF.